Below, 14 T cell receptor beta chains from the same sample are listed, as sequenced in a study of blood T cell repertoires in COVID-19 (dated by TCRdb to about 2020). The library came from the immunoSEQ multiplex PCR assay. Held by TCRdb, this immuneACCESS table contains in-frame sequences only and omits some clones. Under half of the omission traces to an unresolved V gene where checked; the cause of the rest is unknown. The sample has 130,000 to 150,000 clones on record, more than 75% of them singletons. Roughly 4.4% of the sample lies in the top ten. What was sequenced was peripheral blood. The receptors were gathered from a human donor in a cohort sampled during active COVID-19.

V is TRBV7-3 and J is TRBJ2-1, with TRBD2 matching over 10 bases. V gave up 1 base and J gave up 8 bases; unmatched junction bases: 5. Germline CDR1 and CDR2: SGHTA and FQGTGA. This CDR3 has 15 amino acids. The CDR3 region has the DNA TGTGCCAGCAGCTTAATCAGCGGGAGGGGGGATGAGCAGTTCTTC. Encoded protein: CASSLISGRGDEQFF.

The chain is built from TRBV5-4 and TRBJ2-3; perhaps TRBD1 as D (6 bases). V dropped 1 base and J dropped 8 bases, with 11 bases sitting between them. The CDR3 runs to 13 residues. The V gene's germline CDR1 is SGHNT and CDR2 YYREEE (reference sequence). This chain's CDR3 is CASSLPGQRTQYF. In nucleotides, the CDR3 is TGTGCCAGCAGCTTGCCCGGACAGCGTACGCAGTATTTT.

V and J are TRBV19 and TRBJ1-5, with TRBD1 identical over 7 bases. The ends lost 5 bases at V and 7 bases at J; junction bases unmatched: 8. Germline CDR1 LNHDA, CDR2 SQIVND (reference sequence). This CDR3 is built from 14 residues. The CDR3 protein is CASSPGQEYQPQHF. The CDR3 DNA follows: TGTGCCAGTAGTCCTGGACAGGAGTACCAGCCCCAGCATTTT.

This CDR3 reads CASSLGGLAGSTDTQYF. CDR3 DNA sequence: TGTGCCAGCAGCTTGGGGGGACTAGCGGGGAGCACAGATACGCAGTATTTT. This chain uses TRBV5-4 with TRBJ2-3; 13 nucleotides agree with TRBD2. Germline trimming cut 0 bases from V and 0 bases from J; bases unmatched to any gene: 1. Germline V CDR1 and CDR2: SGHNT, YYREEE (reference sequence). The CDR3 has 17 residues.

V and J are TRBV7-6 and TRBJ2-7; TRBD1 matches 7 bases. This CDR3 contains 15 residues. With 1 base clipped from V and 2 bases from J, the junction kept 5 bases outside the gene matches. Per the germline V gene, CDR1 is SGHVS and CDR2 is FNYEAQ. Written as DNA, the CDR3 is TGTGCCAGCAGCTTAGGCAGGGGGAGCCCCTACGAGCAGTACTTC. Translating gives CASSLGRGSPYEQYF.

The J gene is TRBJ2-3, the V gene TRBV12-5, with 7 bases aligning to TRBD1. The V gene end was trimmed by 4 bases and the J gene end by 0 bases; junction bases not matched to a gene: 7. Germline V gene lookup returns CDR1 LGHNT and CDR2 FRNRAP. This CDR3 spans 16 amino acids. CDR3 DNA sequence: TGTGCTAGTGGTTCGGGCCGGGACAGCAGCACAGATACGCAGTATTTT. Translation gives CASGSGRDSSTDTQYF.

V and J are TRBV5-1 and TRBJ1-2, with TRBD1 as a possible D gene (6 bases). Deletions cut 0 bases from V and 8 bases from J, with 14 bases between. The CDR3 spans 14 residues. The germline V gene encodes CDR1 SGHRS and CDR2 YFSETQ. The CDR3: CASSLERRGGGYTF. CDR3 bases: TGCGCCAGCAGCTTGGAGCGCAGGGGTGGGGGCTACACCTTC.

A single count supports this clone. The CDR3 DNA follows: TGTGCCTGGAGTCCCGGGACAGTTGGAGAAAACATTCAGTACTTC. It yields the protein CAWSPGTVGENIQYF. J is TRBJ2-4 and V is TRBV30, with 7 bases that match TRBD1. Germline CDR1 GTSNPN, CDR2 SVGIG (reference sequence). The CDR3 has 15 residues. The junction had 9 bases not matched to a gene; V was cut back by 2 bases and J by 5 bases.

This chain uses TRBV19 with TRBJ1-4; D possibly corresponds to TRBD1 (6 bases). CDR3 length: 14 residues. The ends were cut back, 6 bases at V and 8 bases at J, with 16 bases in the middle. The germline V gene encodes CDR1 LNHDA and CDR2 SQIVND (reference sequence). Here the CDR3 DNA reads TGTGCCAGTAGCCAGACAGGCCAGACGGAAAAACTGTTTTTT. Amino acid sequence: CASSQTGQTEKLFF.

The chain combines TRBV5-1 with TRBJ2-5, with 8 bases matching TRBD1. Germline loops: CDR1 SGHRS, CDR2 YFSETQ. This CDR3 contains 15 residues. J was trimmed by 5 bases and V by 1 base; bases with no gene match: 7. The CDR3 nucleotides are TGCGCCAGCAGCTTGACCGCCACAGGGGGGGAGACCCAGTACTTC. Protein: CASSLTATGGETQYF.

The chain couples TRBV7-9 to TRBJ2-7, with D unresolved. The germline CDR1 and CDR2 sequences are SEHNR and FQNEAQ (reference sequence). V lost 2 bases and J 5 bases, leaving 10 bases between the germline ends. This CDR3 is built from 13 residues. The CDR3 nucleotides read TGTGCCAGCAGCTTATACCCGGTAAACGAGCAGTACTTC. Amino acid sequence: CASSLYPVNEQYF. The full variable domain, with the rest looked up from reference TRBV7-9 and TRBJ2-7, is DTGVSQNPRHKITKRGQNVTFRCDPISEHNRLYWYRQTLGQGPEFLTYFQNEAQLEKSRLLSDRFSAERPKGSFSTLEIQRTEQGDSAMYLCASSLYPVNEQYFGPGTRLTVT.

In nucleotides, the CDR3 is TGTGCCAGCAGCCTCTGGGACAGGGGTTCACCCCTCCACTTT. Protein product: CASSLWDRGSPLHF. This chain uses TRBV3-1 (or the pseudogene TRBV3-2) with TRBJ1-6, with 10 positions matching TRBD1. V lost 4 bases and J lost 9; bases outside the gene matches: 3. The germline gives CDR1 LGHDT, CDR2 YNNKEL (reference sequence). The CDR3 has 14 residues.

This clone came up once. The V call is TRBV27, the J call TRBJ2-1, with 10 bases identical to TRBD2. Germline assignment: CDR1 MNHEY and CDR2 SMNVEV (reference sequence). This CDR3 is 15 amino acids long. V lost 4 bases to trimming and J lost 4 bases; unmatched junction nucleotides: 4. In nucleotides, the CDR3 is TGTGCCAGCAGTTCAGAGCGGGAGGGGTACAATGAGCAGTTCTTC. This gives the protein CASSSEREGYNEQFF.

The V gene is TRBV2, the J gene TRBJ2-1, with 10 bases matching TRBD1. The CDR3 loop spans 15 amino acids. V lost 5 bases and J lost 2; bases outside the gene matches: 3. From germline, CDR1 is SNHLY and CDR2 FYNNEI. The CDR3 protein is CASSRTGGTYNEQFF. The CDR3 region has the DNA TGTGCCAGCAGTCGGACAGGGGGTACCTACAATGAGCAGTTCTTC. Full variable domain (missing parts from reference TRBV2 and TRBJ2-1): EPEVTQTPSHQVTQMGQEVILRCVPISNHLYFYWYRQILGQKVEFLVSFYNNEISEKSEIFDDQFSVERPDGSNFTLKIRSTKLEDSAMYFCASSRTGGTYNEQFFGPGTRLTVL.